The clone carrying this T cell receptor beta chain was seen only a few times. Antigen unknown. The sample contains more than one DNA sequence encoding this CDR3. The sample originates from a study of beta chain features in type 1 diabetes. Study-wide results and limits: Among type 1 diabetes patients, VDJ junctions had fewer insertions and more deletions. Whether HLA type affects TCRB rearrangement stayed undetermined in the present work. In all four CD4+ subsets, TCRB CDR3 length was significantly, moderately reduced in type 1 diabetes.

Investigators reverse transcribed all isolated RNA, so they sequenced expressed TCRB transcripts. The repertoire was sequenced with immunoSEQ multiplex PCR; TCRdb's copy has only in-frame clones and lacks some. The sample lists hundreds of thousands of clones, about 14% occurring once. The specimen sequenced was naive CD4+ T cells from blood. The source of this sequence is a man in his late teens or twenties with type 1 diabetes.

In DNA, the CDR3 is TGTGCCAGCAGCTTGGATAGCAATCAGCCCCAGCATTTT. Translation gives CASSLDSNQPQHF. The chain combines TRBV7-2 with TRBJ1-5; D remains unclear. Germline loops: CDR1 SGHTA, CDR2 FQGNSA. The CDR3 loop spans 13 amino acids. Trimming removed 3 bases from V and 0 bases from J, with 3 bases in between.